This T cell receptor (beta chain) stems from a study of blood T cell repertoires in COVID-19. Study-level information: Whether acute or convalescent, the COVID-19 samples came from the United States, Italy and Spain.

V trimming: 0 bases; J trimming: 1 base; junction bases outside the gene matches: 5. Germline V lookup: CDR1 LNHNV, CDR2 YYDKDF (reference sequence). The length of the CDR3 is 17 residues. Authors' data handling: For nucleated cells, counts were estimated from reference gene primer amplification. Clones were read by immunoSEQ multiplex PCR, and TCRdb kept only the in-frame ones, dropping some. V and J calls and clone size are given by that table; D and trimming were obtained from the DNA. The sample consists of approximately 160,000 clones, approximately 85% of them appearing once. This clone was observed a single time.

Sequences were obtained from peripheral blood. This chain connects TRBV15 to TRBJ1-5; 8 nucleotides match TRBD1. The receptor was derived from a man aged 55 to 70 who had recovered from COVID-19. The CDR3 protein is CATSRDLRTGSNQPQHF. For the CDR3, the DNA is TGTGCCACCAGCAGAGATTTAAGGACAGGGAGCAATCAGCCCCAGCATTTT.